Below, 20 T cell receptor beta chains from the same sample are listed, as sequenced in a study of CD8 T cells in ankylosing spondylitis. General study points: Seemingly distinctive of ankylosing spondylitis blood was a TCR beta motif formed by eight highly homologous variants.

Via MiXCR, TCRdb re-called the 5' RACE reads, giving one row per CDR3 protein. The table includes hundreds of thousands of distinct CDR3 sequences, roughly 12% detected once. These receptors lack a known antigen. Material for sequencing was blood, either unsorted or a sorted T cell fraction (not recorded which). These receptors all stem from a male donor with ankylosing spondylitis.

The V call is TRBV4-3, the J call TRBJ2-1, with 14 bases fitting TRBD2. The CDR3 is 19 residues long. V was pared by 0 bases and J by 0 bases, with 4 bases of the junction left unmatched. Germline loops: CDR1 LGHNA, CDR2 YSLEER. Written as DNA, the CDR3 is TGCGCCAGCAGCCAAGATGGGACTAGCGGGGGCCTCTCCTACAATGAGCAGTTCTTC. It yields the protein CASSQDGTSGGLSYNEQFF.

In this sample, this clonotype turned up a few times. The V and J genes are TRBV24-1 and TRBJ2-7; a possible D gene is TRBD1 (6 bases). Between the trimmed V and J ends, which lost 9 bases and 2 bases, there was a span of 13 bases. CDR1 is KGHDR, CDR2 SFDVKD, per germline. This CDR3 is built from 13 residues. DNA for the CDR3: TGTGCCACCCCGGGACAAAAGACCTACGAGCAGTACTTC. Translation gives CATPGQKTYEQYF.

This clonotype turned up a few times. The chain carries TRBV5-5 and TRBJ1-2; TRBD1 might be the D (5 bases). V lost 2 bases, J lost 4 bases, and 9 bases lay in between. The CDR3 contains 13 residues. Germline-derived CDR1 and CDR2 are SGHKS and YYEKEE (reference sequence). CDR3 protein: CASSFDTGYGYTF. CDR3 DNA: TGTGCCAGCAGCTTCGACACAGGCTATGGCTACACCTTC.

The chain carries TRBV11-1 and TRBJ2-3; the D gene is possibly TRBD2 (6 bases). CDR3 length: 13 amino acids. CDR1 is SGHAT and CDR2 is FQDESV in the germline V gene (reference sequence). V was shortened by 3 bases and J by 5 bases, with 9 bases between the two germline ends. The CDR3 region is CASSFWGEDTQYF. The CDR3 DNA is TGTGCCAGCAGCTTTTGGGGGGAAGATACGCAGTATTTT.

The chain carries TRBV18 and TRBJ2-5; TRBD1 or TRBD2 may be the D gene (5 bases each). This CDR3 region has 15 residues. Looked up from germline, CDR1 is KGHSH and CDR2 is LQKENI. V was pared by 0 bases and J by 4 bases, with 12 bases between. The CDR3 protein is CASSPPGRAGETQYF. CDR3 DNA: TGTGCCAGCTCACCACCTGGCAGGGCGGGAGAGACCCAGTACTTC.

This clonotype was observed a handful of times. The chain has TRBV6-5 and TRBJ2-7; D gene uncertain. The CDR3 covers 12 residues. V was shortened by 8 bases and J by 2 bases, with 10 bases between the two germline ends. CDR1 and CDR2 from the germline V gene are MNHEY and SVGAGI. CDR3 protein: CASRRSTYEQYF. The CDR3 region has the DNA TGTGCCAGCCGACGATCCACCTACGAGCAGTACTTC.

This clonotype was counted between two and nine times. V gene TRBV6-2 or TRBV6-3 combines with J gene TRBJ2-5; 12 bases align to TRBD2. Germline V CDR1 and CDR2: MNHEY, SVGEGT. The CDR3 has 16 residues. The ends lost 2 bases at V and 1 base at J; junction bases unmatched: 2. CDR3 amino acids: CASSYGLAGIQETQYF. The CDR3 bases are TGTGCCAGCAGTTACGGACTAGCGGGAATCCAAGAGACCCAGTACTTC.

This clonotype showed up just a few times. The chain carries TRBV24-1 and TRBJ1-4, with D maybe TRBD1 (6 bases). Germline V gene sequence: CDR1 KGHDR, CDR2 SFDVKD. There are 13 residues in the CDR3. V lost 3 bases and J 8 bases, leaving 9 bases between the germline ends. CDR3 amino acids: CATSDPRGEKLFF. CDR3 nucleotide sequence: TGTGCCACCAGTGATCCCAGGGGAGAAAAACTGTTTTTT.

V gene TRBV7-6 combines with J gene TRBJ2-1; weak D call: TRBD1 (5 bases). Deletions cut 5 bases from V and 0 bases from J, with 11 bases between. The CDR3 is 15 residues long. The V gene's germline CDR1 is SGHVS and CDR2 FNYEAQ. CDR3 DNA sequence: TGTGCCAGCAGCCGACAGCAAAGCTCCTACAATGAGCAGTTCTTC. It is translated as CASSRQQSSYNEQFF.

The chain is built from TRBV4-3 and TRBJ2-1, with a possible D match to TRBD1 (6 bases). Trimming pared 1 base from V and 1 base from J, leaving 11 bases between. Germline CDR1 is LGHNA and CDR2 is YSLEER. This CDR3 has 16 residues. The CDR3 loop is CASSQADSTSYNEQFF. Here the CDR3 DNA reads TGCGCCAGCAGCCAAGCGGACAGTACATCCTACAATGAGCAGTTCTTC.

The table lists this clonotype with a few counts. The chain joins TRBV20-1 to TRBJ1-4; D perhaps matches TRBD1 (5 bases). V shed 1 base and J shed 10 bases, with 16 bases lying between them. This CDR3 has 14 residues. Germline lookup yields CDR1 DFQATT and CDR2 SNEGSKA (reference sequence). In nucleotides, the CDR3 is TGCAGTGCTAGAGGAAGGGACCTCCTAGGAAAACTGTTTTTT. Residues: CSARGRDLLGKLFF.

The chain combines TRBV2 with TRBJ1-5; D is possibly TRBD1 (5 bases). Germline V gene sequence: CDR1 SNHLY, CDR2 FYNNEI. The CDR3 consists of 14 residues. V was clipped by 4 bases and J by 3 bases, with 10 bases between them. The CDR3 sequence is CASSGQSYNQPQHF. CDR3 sequence (DNA): TGTGCCAGCAGTGGACAGTCCTACAATCAGCCCCAGCATTTT.

This clonotype was observed at least ten times. V gene TRBV20-1 combines with J gene TRBJ2-5, with D perhaps assigned TRBD1 or TRBD2 (5 bases each). V lost 5 bases and J lost 0, with 10 bases in between. The germline gives CDR1 DFQATT, CDR2 SNEGSKA (reference sequence). The CDR3 consists of 13 residues. In DNA, the CDR3 is TGCAGTGCTTCTCCGGGACACCAAGAGACCCAGTACTTC. It codes for CSASPGHQETQYF.

The table lists this clonotype with a few counts. The chain employs TRBV5-1 and TRBJ2-3; the match to TRBD2 covers 9 bases. V dropped 3 bases and J dropped 4; count of bases not matched to a gene: 15. The V gene's germline CDR1 is SGHRS and CDR2 YFSETQ. The CDR3 is made up of 18 amino acids. In nucleotides, the CDR3 is TGCGCCAGCAGCTCCCGGGTAGCGGGGGCCCCCCCGTCAGATACGCAGTATTTT. Residues: CASSSRVAGAPPSDTQYF.

V usage is TRBV20-1 and J usage is TRBJ2-3; no definite D call. Germline CDR1 reads DFQATT; CDR2 reads SNEGSKA (reference sequence). CDR3 size: 16 residues. The V end lost 1 base, the J end lost 5 bases, and 19 bases lay between the germline ends. CDR3 DNA: TGCAGTGCTAGAGGCGTCTATCCCCCTCAGTTAGATACGCAGTATTTT. Encoded protein: CSARGVYPPQLDTQYF.

The chain links TRBV6-1 to TRBJ2-7, with 10 bases that match TRBD2. Germline CDR1 is MNHNS and CDR2 is SASEGT. The V segment lost 6 bases and the J segment 0 bases; nucleotides outside the gene matches: 8. The CDR3 is 16 amino acids. Here the CDR3 DNA reads TGTGCCAGCAGAGCGGGAGGGCTTTTGTTCTCCTACGAGCAGTACTTC. It specifies CASRAGGLLFSYEQYF.

The V call is TRBV6-1, the J call TRBJ2-7; 9 bases line up with TRBD1. CDR1 is MNHNS and CDR2 is SASEGT in the germline V gene. This CDR3 has 16 amino acids. V trimming: 7 bases; J trimming: 1 base; junction bases outside the gene matches: 11. The CDR3 DNA reads as TGTGCCAGCAAACTGGGGGTGGGACAGGGATCCTACGAGCAGTACTTC. Translated: CASKLGVGQGSYEQYF.

The table lists this clonotype with a count of one. This sequence may be a read error, since a much larger clone differs from it by one base. In this CDR3 the conserved last residue, phenylalanine or tryptophan, is missing, so a read error is likely. V is TRBV20-1 and J is TRBJ2-5; D is unresolved. The CDR3 totals 12 residues. Germline values: CDR1 DFQATT, CDR2 SNEGSKA (reference sequence). The V end was cut by 6 bases, the J end by 3 bases, with 11 bases between. CDR3 region: CSANKAEETQYY. The DNA of the CDR3 is TGCAGTGCCAACAAGGCAGAAGAGACCCAGTACTAC.

The rearrangement links TRBV4-2 to TRBJ2-7; the match to TRBD2 covers 12 bases. This CDR3 is 16 amino acids long. V was pared by 1 base and J by 3 bases, with 4 bases of the junction left unmatched. Germline V gene data show CDR1 as LGHNA and CDR2 as YNFKEQ. CDR3 sequence reads: CASSQVTSGGSYEQYF. CDR3 bases: TGTGCCAGCAGCCAAGTAACTAGCGGGGGGAGCTACGAGCAGTACTTC.

This clonotype was counted a few times. The chain is built from TRBV20-1 and TRBJ1-5; D is possibly TRBD1 (5 bases). Trimming stripped 1 base from V and 5 bases from J, with 15 bases between. This CDR3 region has 15 residues. Germline CDR1 is DFQATT and CDR2 is SNEGSKA (reference sequence). In DNA form, the CDR3 reads TGCAGTGCTAGAGGTACCGGGACTGGACATCAGCCCCAGCATTTT. Protein sequence: CSARGTGTGHQPQHF.